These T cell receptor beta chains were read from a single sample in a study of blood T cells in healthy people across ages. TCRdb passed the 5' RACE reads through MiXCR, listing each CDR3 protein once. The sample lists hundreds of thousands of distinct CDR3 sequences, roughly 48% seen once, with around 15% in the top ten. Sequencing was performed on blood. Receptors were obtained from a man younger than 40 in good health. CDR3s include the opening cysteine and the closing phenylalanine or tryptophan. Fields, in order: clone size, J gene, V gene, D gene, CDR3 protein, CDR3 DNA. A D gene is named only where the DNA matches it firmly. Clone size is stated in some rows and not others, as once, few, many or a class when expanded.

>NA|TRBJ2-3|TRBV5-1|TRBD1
CASSSGQATDTQYF
TGCGCCAGCAGCTCTGGACAGGCCACAGATACGCAGTATTTT
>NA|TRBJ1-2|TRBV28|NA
CASSFEGRFNYGYTF
TGTGCCAGCAGTTTCGAGGGGCGATTTAACTATGGCTACACCTTC
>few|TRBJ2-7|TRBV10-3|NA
CAIRRSGTSSYEQYF
TGTGCCATCAGAAGATCCGGGACGTCGTCCTACGAGCAGTACTTC
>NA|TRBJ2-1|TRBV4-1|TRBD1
CASSQEATGGYNEQFF
TGCGCCAGCAGCCAAGAAGCGACAGGGGGCTACAATGAGCAGTTCTTC
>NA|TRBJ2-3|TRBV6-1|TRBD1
CASIKRTGEADTQYF
TGTGCCAGCATTAAACGGACAGGGGAGGCAGATACGCAGTATTTT
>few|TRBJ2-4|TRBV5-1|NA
CASSLAVSQNIQYF
TGCGCCAGCAGCTTGGCCGTCAGCCAAAACATTCAGTACTTC
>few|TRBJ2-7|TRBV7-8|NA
CASSLEGRRARYEQYF
TGTGCCAGCAGCTTAGAAGGTCGCAGGGCCCGCTACGAGCAGTACTTC
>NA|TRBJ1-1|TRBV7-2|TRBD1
CASSLGQGAKTEAFF
TGTGCCAGCAGCCTTGGACAGGGGGCAAAGACTGAAGCTTTCTTT
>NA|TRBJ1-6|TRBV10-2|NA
CASKWEGVGSPLHF
TGCGCCAGCAAGTGGGAGGGAGTAGGGTCACCCCTCCACTTT
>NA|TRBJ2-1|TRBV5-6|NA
CASSFYVWSNEQFF
TGTGCCAGCAGCTTCTACGTCTGGAGCAATGAGCAGTTCTTC
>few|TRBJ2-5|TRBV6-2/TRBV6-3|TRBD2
CASSPSGPQETQYF
TGTGCCAGCAGCCCTAGCGGGCCACAAGAGACCCAGTACTTC
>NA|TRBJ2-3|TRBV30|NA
CAWALGQGTDTQYF
TGTGCCTGGGCGCTAGGGCAGGGAACAGATACGCAGTATTTT
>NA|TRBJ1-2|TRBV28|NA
CASSVKLRGEGYTF
TGTGCCAGCAGTGTAAAGCTCAGGGGCGAGGGCTACACCTTC
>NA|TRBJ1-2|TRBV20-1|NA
CSANDYRDTYYGYTF
TGCAGTGCAAACGATTACCGGGACACTTATTATGGCTACACCTTC
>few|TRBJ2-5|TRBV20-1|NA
CSAITPGRGEETQYF
TGCAGTGCTATTACCCCGGGAAGGGGAGAAGAGACCCAGTACTTC
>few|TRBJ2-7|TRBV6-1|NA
CASSYLVMEQYF
TGTGCCAGCAGTTATTTGGTAATGGAGCAGTACTTC
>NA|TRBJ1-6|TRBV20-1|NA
CSARPGGGPLHF
TGCAGTGCTAGACCCGGCGGAGGACCCCTCCACTTT
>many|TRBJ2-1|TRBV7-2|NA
CASSFERYNEQFF
TGTGCCAGCAGCTTCGAGCGGTACAATGAGCAGTTCTTC
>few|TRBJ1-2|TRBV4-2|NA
CASSQDLLNYGYTF
TGTGCCAGCAGCCAAGACCTTTTAAACTATGGCTACACCTTC
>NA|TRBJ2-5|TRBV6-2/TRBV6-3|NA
CASSYATNSETQYF
TGTGCCAGCAGTTACGCGACTAATTCGGAGACCCAGTACTTC
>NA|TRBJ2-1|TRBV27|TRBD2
CASSFLNSGGISYNEQFF
TGTGCCAGCAGTTTTCTTAATAGCGGGGGGATCTCCTACAATGAGCAGTTCTTC
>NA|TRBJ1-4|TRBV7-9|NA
CASSSGFQGVNEKLFF
TGTGCCAGCAGTTCTGGGTTCCAGGGAGTAAATGAAAAACTGTTTTTT
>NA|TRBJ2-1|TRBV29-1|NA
CSVNAYNEQFF
TGCAGTGTCAACGCCTACAATGAGCAGTTCTTC
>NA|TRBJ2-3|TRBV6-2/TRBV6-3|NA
CASSAGAASTDTQYF
TGTGCCAGCAGTGCCGGCGCAGCCAGCACAGATACGCAGTATTTT
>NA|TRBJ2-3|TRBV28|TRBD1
CASRQTGGFRDTQYF
TGTGCCAGCAGGCAGACAGGGGGGTTTCGGGATACGCAGTATTTT
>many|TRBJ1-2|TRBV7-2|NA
CASSLNPGYGYTF
TGTGCCAGCAGCCTCAACCCGGGCTATGGCTACACCTTC
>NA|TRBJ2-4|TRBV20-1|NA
CSTNSDENIQYF
TGCTCAACGAACAGCGACGAAAACATTCAGTACTTC
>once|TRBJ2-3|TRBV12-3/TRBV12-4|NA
CASRPGGRGIKPVDTQYF
TGTGCCAGCAGGCCCGGGGGGCGGGGAATCAAACCAGTGGATACGCAGTATTTT
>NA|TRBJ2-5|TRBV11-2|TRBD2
CASSLTGGPKTQYF
TGTGCCAGCAGCTTAACGGGGGGGCCCAAGACCCAGTACTTC
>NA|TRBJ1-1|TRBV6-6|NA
CASSYLSREAFF
TGTGCCAGCAGTTACCTTAGCCGAGAAGCTTTCTTT
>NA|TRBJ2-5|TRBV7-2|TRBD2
CASSLLGGGGAGEQYF
TGTGCCAGCAGCTTATTGGGTGGCGGGGGGGCCGGAGAGCAGTACTTC
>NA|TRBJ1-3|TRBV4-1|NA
CASSPIAGTFSGNTIYF
TGCGCCAGCAGCCCCATCGCCGGCACCTTCTCTGGAAACACCATATATTTT
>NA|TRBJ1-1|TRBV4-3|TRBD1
CASSQDRWDSEAFF
TGCGCCAGCAGCCAAGATAGGTGGGACAGCGAAGCTTTCTTT
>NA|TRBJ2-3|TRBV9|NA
CASQGDTQYF
TGTGCCAGCCAAGGGGATACGCAGTATTTT
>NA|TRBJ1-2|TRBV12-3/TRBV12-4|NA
CASTLLAANYGYTF
TGTGCCAGCACCCTGCTGGCGGCTAACTATGGCTACACCTTC